This TCR beta chain comes out of a study of CD8+ T cells in alopecia areata. General study results and limits: Normal scalp showed lower clonality than lesional scalp, especially alopecia totalis/universalis.

This clone turned up a few times. Antigen: not known. PBMCs, the starting material, were the source of sorted CD4+ and CD8+ T cells. V shed 6 bases, J shed 3 bases, and the junction held 6 bases outside the gene matches. This CDR3 is 14 amino acids long. Germline V gene sequence: CDR1 MDHEN, CDR2 SYDVKM. Reverse transcribed after extraction, RNA yielded cDNA as the sequencing template. Using immunoSEQ multiplex PCR, the repertoire was profiled, and TCRdb retains in-frame clones only, with some absent. The sample consists of approximately 100,000 clones, approximately 60% of them appearing once. The V and J genes are TRBV28 and TRBJ2-7; TRBD1 matches at 9 bases. The specimen was CD4+ T cells sorted from blood. The origin of this receptor is a human donor in good health. The CDR3 coding sequence is TGTGCCAGCAGGACGGGACAGGGTCACTACGAGCAGTACTTC. It codes for CASRTGQGHYEQYF. Full variable domain (missing parts from reference TRBV28 and TRBJ2-7): DVKVTQSSRYLVKRTGEKVFLECVQDMDHENMFWYRQDPGLGLRLIYFSYDVKMKEKGDIPEGYSVSREKKERFSLILESASTNQTSMYLCASRTGQGHYEQYFGPGTRLTVT.